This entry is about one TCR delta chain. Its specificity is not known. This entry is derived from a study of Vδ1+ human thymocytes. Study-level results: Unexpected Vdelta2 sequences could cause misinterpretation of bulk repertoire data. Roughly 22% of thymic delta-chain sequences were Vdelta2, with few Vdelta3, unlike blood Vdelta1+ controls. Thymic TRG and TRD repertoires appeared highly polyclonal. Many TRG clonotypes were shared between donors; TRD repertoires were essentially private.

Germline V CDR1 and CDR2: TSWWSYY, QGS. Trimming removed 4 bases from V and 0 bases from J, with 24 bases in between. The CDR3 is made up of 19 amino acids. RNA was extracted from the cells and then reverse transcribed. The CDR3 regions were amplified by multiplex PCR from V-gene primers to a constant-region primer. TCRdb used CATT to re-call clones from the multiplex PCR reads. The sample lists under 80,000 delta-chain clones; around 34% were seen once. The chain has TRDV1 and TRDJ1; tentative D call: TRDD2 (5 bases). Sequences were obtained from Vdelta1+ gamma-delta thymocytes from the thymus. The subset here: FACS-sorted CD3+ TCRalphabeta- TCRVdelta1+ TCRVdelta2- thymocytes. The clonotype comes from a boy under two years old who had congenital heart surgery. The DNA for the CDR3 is TGTGCTCTTGGGGTATATCTTCCCGAGCGTGGCTCTTACACCGATAAACTCATCTTT. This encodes CALGVYLPERGSYTDKLIF.